This entry is about one T cell receptor beta chain. The antigen remains unidentified. Clones were read by immunoSEQ multiplex PCR, and TCRdb kept only the in-frame ones, dropping some. The sample has 46,000 or so clones, over 90% seen once. Corrective surgery for congenital heart defects was being performed on the healthy Finnish infants who were the donors. These data are taken from a study of human thymus T cells. The junction had 4 bases not matched to a gene; V was cut back by 3 bases and J by 1 base. The CDR3 consists of 15 residues. Germline V lookup: CDR1 SGHTA, CDR2 FQGNSA. Whole-study results and caveats: Seemingly biased V and J gene usage marked thymic and blood repertoires.

The rearrangement joins TRBV7-2 to TRBJ2-7; 9 nucleotides match TRBD2. The sample comprised blood. The sequence was obtained from a girl under three years old with a congenital heart defect but otherwise immunologically healthy. The CDR3 sequence: CASSFQAGGSYEQYF. The CDR3 DNA sequence: TGTGCCAGCAGCTTTCAAGCGGGAGGTTCCTACGAGCAGTACTTC.